Detailed here is one T cell receptor beta chain. No antigen is known for it. Germline trimming cut 4 bases from V and 5 bases from J; bases unmatched to any gene: 5. The CDR3 loop spans 14 amino acids. CDR1 and CDR2 (germline): SGHTA, FQGTGA. Constant-segment-primed 5'RACE gave TCR alpha and TCR beta cDNA libraries with sample barcodes and UMIs. TCRdb used MiXCR to reprocess the 5' RACE reads, holding one entry per CDR3 protein. The table shows about 430,000 distinct CDR3 sequences, with roughly a quarter occurring only once. The sample belongs to a study of T-cell memory formation after mild COVID-19. Overall study findings and caveats: Clones contracting across day 15 to 85 had a balanced CD4/CD8 profile; later expanding clones leaned CD4+. The study detected some responding clones in pre-infection memory, suggesting cross-reactive memory joined. Contracting CD4+ clones lay largely in CM and EM, with CD8+ ones residing in EMRA.

The specimen sequenced was PBMCs or a T cell subset sorted from them (not recorded which). This chain uses TRBV7-3 with TRBJ2-1, with 7 nucleotides matching TRBD1. The receptor was derived from an adult woman who had mild COVID-19 (a few samples of this study predate the infection). Cell type and time point are not known. The CDR3 reads CASSSGQIHNEQFF. The CDR3 DNA reads as TGTGCCAGCAGCTCGGGACAGATCCACAATGAGCAGTTCTTC.